This paragraph covers one TCR beta chain sequence. As yet, its antigen is unknown. The data were produced by immunoSEQ multiplex PCR, yet TCRdb's version contains in-frame clones alone and is incomplete. The data hold roughly 150,000 clones, with over 80% observed a single time. The record originates from a study of radiation and T cells in renal cell carcinoma. Across the whole study: Nephrectomy followed 15 Gy stereotactic body radiation by 4 weeks.

Study observations and caveats: Without pretreatment biopsies, baseline tumor clonotype presence was undetermined. In blood, top tumor clones expanded by 2 weeks, shrinking by 4.

Germline V gives CDR1 SGHNT, CDR2 YYREEE (reference sequence). CDR3 length: 14 amino acids. V lost 4 bases, J lost 5 bases, and 15 bases lay in between. Specified time point: blood 2 weeks post-SBRT. Treatment specified: 15 Gy SBRT to primary tumor, nephrectomy 4 weeks later. Serial blood draws occurred at baseline and 2 and 4 weeks post-SBRT. The chain is built from TRBV5-4 and TRBJ1-1, with D possibly being TRBD1 (5 bases). This clonotype originated in a woman between 50 and 59 years old with renal cell carcinoma. This sample comprised blood, obtained from a patient whose treatment included radiotherapy and nephrectomy. In DNA form, the CDR3 reads TGTGCCAGCAGCCCGGCGGGAGGGGCTACTGAAGCTTTCTTT. It translates to CASSPAGGATEAFF.